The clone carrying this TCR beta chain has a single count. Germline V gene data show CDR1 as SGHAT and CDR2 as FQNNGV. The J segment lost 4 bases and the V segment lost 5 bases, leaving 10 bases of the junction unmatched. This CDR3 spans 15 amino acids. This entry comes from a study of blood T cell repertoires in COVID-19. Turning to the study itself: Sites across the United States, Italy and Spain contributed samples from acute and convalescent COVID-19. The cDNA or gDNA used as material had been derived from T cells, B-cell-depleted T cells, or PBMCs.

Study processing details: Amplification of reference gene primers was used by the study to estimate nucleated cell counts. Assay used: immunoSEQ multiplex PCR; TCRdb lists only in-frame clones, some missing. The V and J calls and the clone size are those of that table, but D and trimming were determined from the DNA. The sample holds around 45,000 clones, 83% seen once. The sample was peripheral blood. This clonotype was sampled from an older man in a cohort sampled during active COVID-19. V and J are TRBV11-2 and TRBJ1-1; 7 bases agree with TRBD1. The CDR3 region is CASSLMTGSSTEAFF. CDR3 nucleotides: TGTGCCAGCAGCCTCATGACAGGGAGTAGCACTGAAGCTTTCTTT. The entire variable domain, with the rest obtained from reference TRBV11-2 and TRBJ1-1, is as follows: EAGVAQSPRYKIIEKRQSVAFWCNPISGHATLYWYQQILGQGPKLLIQFQNNGVVDDSQLPKDRFSAERLKGVDSTLKIQPAKLEDSAVYLCASSLMTGSSTEAFFGQGTRLTVV.